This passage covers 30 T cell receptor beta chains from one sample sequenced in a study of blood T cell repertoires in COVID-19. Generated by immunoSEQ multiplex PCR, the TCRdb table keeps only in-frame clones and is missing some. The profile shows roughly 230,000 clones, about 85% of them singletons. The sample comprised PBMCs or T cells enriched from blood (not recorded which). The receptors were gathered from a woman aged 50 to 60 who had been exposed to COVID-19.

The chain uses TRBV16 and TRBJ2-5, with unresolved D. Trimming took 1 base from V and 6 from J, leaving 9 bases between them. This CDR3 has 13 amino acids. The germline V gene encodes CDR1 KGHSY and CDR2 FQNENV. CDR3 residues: CASSQFQAQTQYF. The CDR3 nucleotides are TGTGCCAGCAGCCAATTTCAGGCCCAGACCCAGTACTTC.

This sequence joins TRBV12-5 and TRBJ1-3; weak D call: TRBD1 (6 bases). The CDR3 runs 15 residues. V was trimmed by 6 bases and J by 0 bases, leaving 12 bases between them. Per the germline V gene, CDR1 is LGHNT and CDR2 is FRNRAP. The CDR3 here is CASGAGVLSGNTIYF. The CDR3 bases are TGTGCTAGTGGGGCAGGGGTTCTCTCTGGAAACACCATATATTTT. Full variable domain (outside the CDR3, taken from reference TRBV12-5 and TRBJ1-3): DARVTQTPRHKVTEMGQEVTMRCQPILGHNTVFWYRQTMMQGLELLAYFRNRAPLDDSGMPKDRFSAEMPDATLATLKIQPSEPRDSAVYFCASGAGVLSGNTIYFGEGSWLTVV.

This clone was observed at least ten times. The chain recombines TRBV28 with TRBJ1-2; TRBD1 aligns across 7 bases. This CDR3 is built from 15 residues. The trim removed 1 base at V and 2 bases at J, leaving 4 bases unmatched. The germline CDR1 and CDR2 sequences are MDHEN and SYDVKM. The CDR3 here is CASSLYDRENYGYTF. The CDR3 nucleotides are TGTGCCAGCAGTTTATACGACAGGGAAAACTATGGCTACACCTTC.

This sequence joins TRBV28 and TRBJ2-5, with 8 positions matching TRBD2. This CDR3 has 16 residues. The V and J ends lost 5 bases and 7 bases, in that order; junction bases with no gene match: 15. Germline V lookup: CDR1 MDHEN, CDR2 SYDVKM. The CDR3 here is CASSDGGVGGRRTQYF. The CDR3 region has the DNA TGTGCCAGCAGTGACGGGGGGGTTGGGGGTCGTCGGACCCAGTACTTC.

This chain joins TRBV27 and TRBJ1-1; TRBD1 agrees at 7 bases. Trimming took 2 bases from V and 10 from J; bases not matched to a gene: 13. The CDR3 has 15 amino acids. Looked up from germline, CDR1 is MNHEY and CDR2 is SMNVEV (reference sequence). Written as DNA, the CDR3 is TGTGCCAGCAGTTTACAGAGGAACGGCGGGGACAGAGCTTTCTTT. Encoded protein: CASSLQRNGGDRAFF.

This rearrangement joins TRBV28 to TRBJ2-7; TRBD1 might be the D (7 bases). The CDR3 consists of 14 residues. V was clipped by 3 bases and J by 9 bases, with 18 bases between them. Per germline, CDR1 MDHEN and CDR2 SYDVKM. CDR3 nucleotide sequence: TGTGCCAGCAGTTTGAGTACCCCCAGGGGGGTGCAGTACTTC. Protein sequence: CASSLSTPRGVQYF.

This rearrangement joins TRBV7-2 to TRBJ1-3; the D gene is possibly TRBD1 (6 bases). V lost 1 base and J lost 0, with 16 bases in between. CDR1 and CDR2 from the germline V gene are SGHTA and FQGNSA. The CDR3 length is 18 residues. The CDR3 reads CASSLVWDTLVSGNTIYF. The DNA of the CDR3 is TGTGCCAGCAGCTTAGTATGGGACACTCTCGTCTCTGGAAACACCATATATTTT.

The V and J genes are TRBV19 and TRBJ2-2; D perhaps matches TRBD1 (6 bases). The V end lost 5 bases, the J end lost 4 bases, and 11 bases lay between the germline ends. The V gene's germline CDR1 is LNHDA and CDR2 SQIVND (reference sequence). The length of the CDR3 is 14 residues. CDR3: CASSGGPPTGELFF. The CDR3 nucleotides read TGTGCCAGTAGTGGGGGCCCTCCCACCGGGGAGCTGTTTTTT.

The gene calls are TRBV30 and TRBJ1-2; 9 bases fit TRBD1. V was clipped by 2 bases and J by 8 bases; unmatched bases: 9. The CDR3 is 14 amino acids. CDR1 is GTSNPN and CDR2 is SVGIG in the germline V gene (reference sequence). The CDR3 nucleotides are TGTGCCTGGAGTATTGGAACAGGGGGCAGGGGCTACACCTTC. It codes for CAWSIGTGGRGYTF.

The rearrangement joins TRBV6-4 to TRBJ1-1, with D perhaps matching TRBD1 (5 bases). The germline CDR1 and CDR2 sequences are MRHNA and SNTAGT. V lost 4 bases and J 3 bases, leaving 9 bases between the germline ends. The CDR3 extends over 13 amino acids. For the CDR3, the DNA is TGTGCCAGCAGTGCAGGGTGGGACACTGAAGCTTTCTTT. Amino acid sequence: CASSAGWDTEAFF.

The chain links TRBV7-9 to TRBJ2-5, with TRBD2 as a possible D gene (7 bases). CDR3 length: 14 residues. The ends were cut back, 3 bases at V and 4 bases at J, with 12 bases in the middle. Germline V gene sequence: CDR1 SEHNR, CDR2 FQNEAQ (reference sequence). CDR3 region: CASSFGGPRETQYF. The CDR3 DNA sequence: TGTGCCAGCAGCTTCGGGGGGCCAAGAGAGACCCAGTACTTC.

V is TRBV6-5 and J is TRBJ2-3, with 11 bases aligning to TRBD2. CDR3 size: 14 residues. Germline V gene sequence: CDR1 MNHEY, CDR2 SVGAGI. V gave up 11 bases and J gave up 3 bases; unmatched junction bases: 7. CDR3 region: CAGGRLAGTDTQYF. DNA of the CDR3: TGTGCCGGTGGGAGACTAGCGGGGACAGATACGCAGTATTTT.

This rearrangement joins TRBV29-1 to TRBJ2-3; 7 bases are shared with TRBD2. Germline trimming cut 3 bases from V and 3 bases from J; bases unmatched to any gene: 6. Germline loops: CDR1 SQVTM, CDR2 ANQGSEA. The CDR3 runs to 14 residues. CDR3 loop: CSVEWWEGTDTQYF. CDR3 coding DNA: TGCAGCGTTGAGTGGTGGGAGGGAACAGATACGCAGTATTTT.

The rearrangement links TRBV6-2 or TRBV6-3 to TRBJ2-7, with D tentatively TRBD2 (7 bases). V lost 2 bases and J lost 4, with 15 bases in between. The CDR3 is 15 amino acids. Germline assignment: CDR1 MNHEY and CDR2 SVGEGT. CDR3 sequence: CASSYNYGGQYEQYF. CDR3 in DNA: TGTGCCAGCAGTTACAATTACGGGGGGCAGTACGAGCAGTACTTC.

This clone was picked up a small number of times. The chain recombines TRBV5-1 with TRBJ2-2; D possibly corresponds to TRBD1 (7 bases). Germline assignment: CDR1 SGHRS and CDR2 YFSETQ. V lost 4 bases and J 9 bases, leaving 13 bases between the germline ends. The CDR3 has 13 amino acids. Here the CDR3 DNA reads TGCGCCAGCAGCCCCGGAGGGGGCCGGGAGCTGTTTTTT. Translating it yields CASSPGGGRELFF.

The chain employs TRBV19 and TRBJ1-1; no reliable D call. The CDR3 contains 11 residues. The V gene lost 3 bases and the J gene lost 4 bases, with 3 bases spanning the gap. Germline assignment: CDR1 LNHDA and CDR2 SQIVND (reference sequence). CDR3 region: CASSIFTEAFF. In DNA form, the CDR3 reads TGTGCCAGTAGTATCTTCACTGAAGCTTTCTTT.

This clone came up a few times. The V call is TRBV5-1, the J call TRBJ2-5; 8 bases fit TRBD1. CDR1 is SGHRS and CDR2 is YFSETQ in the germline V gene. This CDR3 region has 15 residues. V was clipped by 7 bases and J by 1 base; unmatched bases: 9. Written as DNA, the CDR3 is TGCGCCAGCCAGAAGACAGGGGAGTCCCAAGAGACCCAGTACTTC. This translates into CASQKTGESQETQYF.

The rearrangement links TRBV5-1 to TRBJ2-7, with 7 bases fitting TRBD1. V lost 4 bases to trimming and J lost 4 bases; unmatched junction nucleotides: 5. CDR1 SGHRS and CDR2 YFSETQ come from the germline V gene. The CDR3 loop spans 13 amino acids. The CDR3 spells CASSGLRGYEQYF. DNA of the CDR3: TGCGCCAGCAGCGGGCTCAGGGGGTACGAGCAGTACTTC. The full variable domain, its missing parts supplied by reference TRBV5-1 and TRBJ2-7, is KAGVTQTPRYLIKTRGQQVTLSCSPISGHRSVSWYQQTPGQGLQFLFEYFSETQRNKGNFPGRFSGRQFSNSRSEMNVSTLELGDSALYLCASSGLRGYEQYFGPGTRLTVT.

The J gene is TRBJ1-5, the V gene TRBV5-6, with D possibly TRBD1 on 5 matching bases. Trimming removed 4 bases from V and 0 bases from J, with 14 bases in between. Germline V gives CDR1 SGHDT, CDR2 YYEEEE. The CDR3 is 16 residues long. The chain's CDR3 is CASSQRQFNSNQPQHF. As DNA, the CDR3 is TGTGCCAGCAGCCAAAGACAGTTCAATAGCAATCAGCCCCAGCATTTT. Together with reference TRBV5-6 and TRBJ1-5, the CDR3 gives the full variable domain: DAGVTQSPTHLIKTRGQQVTLRCSPKSGHDTVSWYQQALGQGPQFIFQYYEEEERQRGNFPDRFSGHQFPNYSSELNVNALLLGDSALYLCASSQRQFNSNQPQHFGDGTRLSIL.

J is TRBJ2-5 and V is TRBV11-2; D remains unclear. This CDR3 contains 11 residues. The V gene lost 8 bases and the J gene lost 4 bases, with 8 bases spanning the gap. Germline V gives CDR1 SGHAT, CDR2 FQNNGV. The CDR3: CASRVGETQYF. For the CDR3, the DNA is TGTGCCAGCCGGGTTGGAGAGACCCAGTACTTC.

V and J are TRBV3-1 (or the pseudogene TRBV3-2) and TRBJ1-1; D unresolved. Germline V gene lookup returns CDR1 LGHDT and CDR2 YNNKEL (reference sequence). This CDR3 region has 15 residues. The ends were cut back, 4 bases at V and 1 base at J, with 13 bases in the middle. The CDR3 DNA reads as TGTGCCAGCAGCCCTCCACCTCGGGGGAACACTGAAGCTTTCTTT. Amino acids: CASSPPPRGNTEAFF.

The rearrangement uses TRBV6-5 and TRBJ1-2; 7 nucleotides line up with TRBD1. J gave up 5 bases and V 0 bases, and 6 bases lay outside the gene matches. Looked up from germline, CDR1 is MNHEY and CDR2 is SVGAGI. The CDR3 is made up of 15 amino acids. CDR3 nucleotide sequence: TGTGCCAGCAGTTACTCCAGACAGGGCTGGTATGGCTACACCTTC. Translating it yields CASSYSRQGWYGYTF.

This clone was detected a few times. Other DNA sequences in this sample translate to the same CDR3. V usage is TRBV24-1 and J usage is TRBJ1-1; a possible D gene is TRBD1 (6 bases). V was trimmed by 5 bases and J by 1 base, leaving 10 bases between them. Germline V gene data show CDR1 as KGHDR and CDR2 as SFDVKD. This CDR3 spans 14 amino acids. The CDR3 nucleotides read TGTGCCACCAGTGCGGGACACAGGAACACTGAAGCTTTCTTT. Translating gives CATSAGHRNTEAFF.

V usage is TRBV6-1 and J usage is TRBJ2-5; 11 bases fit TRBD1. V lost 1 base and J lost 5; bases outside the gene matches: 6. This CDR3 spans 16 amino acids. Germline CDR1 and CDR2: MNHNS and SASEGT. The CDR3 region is CASSEGTGGAMETQYF. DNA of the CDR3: TGTGCCAGCAGTGAAGGGACAGGGGGCGCGATGGAGACCCAGTACTTC.

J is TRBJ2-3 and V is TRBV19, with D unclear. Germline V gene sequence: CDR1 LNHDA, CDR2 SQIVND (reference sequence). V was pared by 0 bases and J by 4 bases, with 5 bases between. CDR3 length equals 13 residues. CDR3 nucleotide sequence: TGTGCCAGTAGTATAGATCGAGCAGATACGCAGTATTTT. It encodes CASSIDRADTQYF.

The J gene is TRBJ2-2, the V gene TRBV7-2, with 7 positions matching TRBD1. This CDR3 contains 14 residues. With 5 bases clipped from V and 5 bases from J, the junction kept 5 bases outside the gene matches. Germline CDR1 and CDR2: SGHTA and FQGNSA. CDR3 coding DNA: TGTGCCAGCAGCCGCTTGACAGGGACCGGGGAGCTGTTTTTT. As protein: CASSRLTGTGELFF.

The chain's CDR3 is CASSYAGQGGSPLHF. The CDR3 DNA reads as TGTGCCAGCAGTTATGCGGGACAGGGCGGGTCACCCCTCCACTTT. This chain links TRBV6-2 or TRBV6-3 with TRBJ1-6, with 9 positions matching TRBD1. V was pared by 3 bases and J by 10 bases, with 7 bases of the junction left unmatched. The CDR3 is made up of 15 amino acids. The germline CDR1 and CDR2 sequences are MNHEY and SVGEGT.

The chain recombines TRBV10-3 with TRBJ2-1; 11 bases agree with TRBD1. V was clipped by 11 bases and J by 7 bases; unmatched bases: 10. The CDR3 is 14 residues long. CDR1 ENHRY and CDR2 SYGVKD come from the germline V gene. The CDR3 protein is CASRTGGIGNEQFF. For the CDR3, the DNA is TGTGCCTCACGGACAGGGGGCATTGGGAATGAGCAGTTCTTC.

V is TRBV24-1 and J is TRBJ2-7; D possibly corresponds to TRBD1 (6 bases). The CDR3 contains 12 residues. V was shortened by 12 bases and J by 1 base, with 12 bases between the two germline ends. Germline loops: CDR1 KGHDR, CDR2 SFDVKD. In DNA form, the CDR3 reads TGTGCCGTCCAGGGGAGTTCCTACGAGCAGTACTTC. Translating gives CAVQGSSYEQYF.

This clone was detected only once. CDR3 nucleotide sequence: TGTGCTAGTGCCCCGGGACAGGGACGGACTAACTATGGCTACACCTTC. It specifies CASAPGQGRTNYGYTF. The chain uses TRBV12-5 and TRBJ1-2, with TRBD1 identical over 9 bases. Germline V CDR1 and CDR2: LGHNT, FRNRAP. Losses at the gene ends were 7 bases for V and 0 bases for J; bases not matched to a gene: 9. The CDR3 consists of 16 residues.